The 24 T cell receptor beta chains in this list originate from one sample, sequenced in a study of T cells after yellow fever vaccination. TCRdb re-derived calls from the 5' RACE reads in MiXCR, one entry per CDR3 protein. The sample has tens of thousands of distinct CDR3 sequences; 7% to 9% are singletons. The sample consisted of CD8+ T cells sorted from PBMCs, taken less than 16 days after the first yellow fever vaccination. All receptors derive from a young man who received the YFV17D yellow fever vaccine.

A word on this clonotype: With a much larger clone just one base away, this may be a read error. J is TRBJ2-3 and V is TRBV6-5; the D is unclear. Looked up from germline, CDR1 is MNHEY and CDR2 is SVGAGI. This CDR3 is 12 amino acids long. The CDR3 sequence: CAGSYGVDTQYF. The CDR3 nucleotides read TGTGCCGGCAGTTATGGGGTAGATACGCAGTATTTT.

This clonotype has a count of ten or more. V gene TRBV6-5 combines with J gene TRBJ2-1, with 9 positions matching TRBD2. The germline V gene encodes CDR1 MNHEY and CDR2 SVGAGI. The CDR3 covers 16 residues. J gave up 4 bases and V 0 bases, and 4 bases lay outside the gene matches. The CDR3 DNA reads TGTGCCAGCAGTTACTCGGCTAGCGGGGTTTACAATGAGCAGTTCTTC. Protein: CASSYSASGVYNEQFF.

There are many counts of this clonotype. J is TRBJ2-7 and V is TRBV6-2 or TRBV6-3; D tentatively fits TRBD1 or TRBD2 (6 bases each). The ends were cut back, 2 bases at V and 7 bases at J, with 12 bases in the middle. The germline V gene encodes CDR1 MNHEY and CDR2 SVGEGT. The CDR3 has 13 residues. This CDR3 is CASSYNGGREQYV. The DNA for the CDR3 is TGTGCCAGCAGTTACAACGGGGGCCGGGAGCAGTACGTC.

The chain carries TRBV5-1 and TRBJ2-1; TRBD2 aligns across 15 bases. CDR1 SGHRS and CDR2 YFSETQ come from the germline V gene. V lost 3 bases and J lost 8; bases outside the gene matches: 6. This CDR3 region has 16 residues. The CDR3 loop is CASSSWTSGGADEQFF. The CDR3 bases are TGCGCCAGCAGCTCCTGGACTAGCGGGGGGGCCGATGAGCAGTTCTTC.

This clonotype was recorded at least ten times. The chain couples TRBV19 to TRBJ2-5; D gene ambiguous. Germline V gene data show CDR1 as LNHDA and CDR2 as SQIVND (reference sequence). CDR3 length: 12 residues. V dropped 5 bases and J dropped 2 bases, with 6 bases sitting between them. CDR3: CASSPKQETQYF. Here the CDR3 DNA reads TGTGCCAGTAGTCCCAAACAAGAGACCCAGTACTTC.

This clonotype was recorded many times. This chain connects TRBV24-1 to TRBJ2-1; D possibly matches TRBD1 or TRBD2 (7 bases each). The germline V and J ends were trimmed by 6 bases and 1 base, with 12 bases remaining between them. The germline V gene encodes CDR1 KGHDR and CDR2 SFDVKD. The CDR3 has 15 amino acids. The CDR3 DNA sequence: TGTGCCACCAGTTCAGGGGGGGGGTCCTACAATGAGCAGTTCTTC. Translated, it gives CATSSGGGSYNEQFF.

This clonotype has a count of ten or more. This chain uses TRBV6-5 with TRBJ2-3; the D gene is possibly TRBD1 (6 bases). Germline V gene data show CDR1 as MNHEY and CDR2 as SVGAGI. The CDR3 covers 11 residues. The V and J ends lost 6 bases and 7 bases respectively, with 8 bases between them. The CDR3 is CASRDSYTQYF. The CDR3 bases are TGTGCCAGCAGGGACAGTTATACGCAGTATTTT.

There are many counts of this clonotype. This chain joins TRBV19 and TRBJ2-1; TRBD2 might be the D (7 bases). Germline V gene data show CDR1 as LNHDA and CDR2 as SQIVND (reference sequence). The CDR3 is 15 amino acids. V was clipped by 4 bases and J by 4 bases, with 14 bases between them. The CDR3 is CASSRPGGTYNEQFF. The CDR3, as DNA: TGTGCCAGTAGTAGGCCGGGGGGCACATACAATGAGCAGTTCTTC.

This clonotype was seen at least ten times. The chain recombines TRBV4-3 with TRBJ2-7; D not resolved. This CDR3 spans 14 amino acids. Germline-derived CDR1 and CDR2 are LGHNA and YSLEER. The germline V and J ends were trimmed by 0 bases and 7 bases, with 13 bases remaining between them. The CDR3 bases are TGCGCCAGCAGCCAAGAAAGGGTGAGCAGGGAGCAGTACTTC. Encoded protein: CASSQERVSREQYF.

This clonotype was seen at least ten times. The chain carries TRBV5-1 and TRBJ2-3; D might be TRBD1 (6 bases). The CDR3 totals 15 residues. Trimming cost V 4 bases and J 1 base, with 13 bases left between them. Germline V gene data show CDR1 as SGHRS and CDR2 as YFSETQ. The CDR3 DNA follows: TGCGCCAGCAGCCACCGGGACACGCGCACAGATACGCAGTATTTT. Translation: CASSHRDTRTDTQYF.

This clonotype is deemed medium-sized. The chain combines TRBV5-1 with TRBJ2-2; tentative D call: TRBD2 (6 bases). The CDR3 is 14 residues long. The V end lost 2 bases, the J end lost 2 bases, and 7 bases lay between the germline ends. Germline CDR1 SGHRS, CDR2 YFSETQ. CDR3 coding DNA: TGCGCCAGCAGCTTAGGGACTAACACCGGGGAGCTGTTTTTT. Translating gives CASSLGTNTGELFF.

The sample holds many counts of this clonotype. The V and J genes are TRBV15 and TRBJ2-5, with no clear D. Trimming left V 1 base short and J 9 bases short, with 12 bases between. CDR3 length equals 13 residues. The germline gives CDR1 LNHNV, CDR2 YYDKDF (reference sequence). In DNA, the CDR3 is TGTGCCACCAGCAGAGTCCCTAACTCGTCCCAGTACTTC. Its protein product is CATSRVPNSSQYF.

This clonotype came up many times. The rearrangement uses TRBV10-3 and TRBJ2-1; the match to TRBD1 covers 7 bases. The germline CDR1 and CDR2 sequences are ENHRY and SYGVKD. The ends lost 4 bases at V and 6 bases at J; junction bases unmatched: 6. This CDR3 has 14 amino acids. The CDR3 DNA follows: TGTGCCATCAGTGCCCCCGGGACAGTCAATGAGCAGTTCTTC. The encoded protein is CAISAPGTVNEQFF.

This clonotype was counted ten times or more. The chain joins TRBV30 to TRBJ2-1; TRBD2 is a possible D gene (5 bases). Trimming stripped 4 bases from V and 10 bases from J, with 17 bases between. The CDR3 loop spans 13 amino acids. Germline assignment: CDR1 GTSNPN and CDR2 SVGIG (reference sequence). The chain's CDR3 is CAWNSGGSGEQFF. The CDR3 nucleotides read TGTGCCTGGAATTCAGGCGGGTCAGGCGAGCAGTTCTTC.

There are many counts of this clonotype. The gene calls are TRBV6-5 and TRBJ2-3; no clear D gene. The V end lost 0 bases, the J end lost 2 bases, and 9 bases lay between the germline ends. Germline CDR1 MNHEY, CDR2 SVGAGI. The CDR3 has 15 amino acids. The CDR3 DNA sequence: TGTGCCAGCAGTTACTCGAGCCAGATCACAGATACGCAGTATTTT. As protein: CASSYSSQITDTQYF.

The sample holds a few counts of this clonotype. The chain's CDR3 is CASSYTGGETQYF. The DNA for the CDR3 is TGTGCCAGCAGTTACACAGGGGGAGAGACCCAGTACTTC. The chain joins TRBV5-4 to TRBJ2-5; 8 bases are shared with TRBD1. The CDR3 totals 13 residues. CDR1 is SGHNT and CDR2 is YYREEE in the germline V gene (reference sequence). Unmatched junction bases numbered 4, after V lost 5 bases and J lost 4 bases.

This clonotype came up many times. In DNA form, the CDR3 reads TGTGCCACCGGGGGGCTAGACAATCAGCCCCAGCATTTT. This codes for CATGGLDNQPQHF. The chain uses TRBV10-3 and TRBJ1-5; a possible D gene is TRBD1 (6 bases). The CDR3 consists of 13 residues. Germline V gene sequence: CDR1 ENHRY, CDR2 SYGVKD. Trimming left V 10 bases short and J 3 bases short, with 13 bases between.

This clonotype was picked up many times. The CDR3 DNA reads as TGCGCCAGCAGCTTGGCGGGGGCGCGATACGGGGAGCTGTTTTTT. It codes for CASSLAGARYGELFF. The chain has TRBV5-1 and TRBJ2-2; either TRBD1 or TRBD2 may supply D (6 bases each). Germline V gives CDR1 SGHRS, CDR2 YFSETQ. There are 15 residues in the CDR3. The V and J ends lost 0 bases and 7 bases respectively, with 13 bases between them.

V and J are TRBV23-1 and TRBJ2-3; D is uncertain. TRBV23-1 is classed as an ORF, of uncertain function. V lost 1 base to trimming and J lost 4 bases, with 6 bases between them. CDR3 length equals 13 residues. The CDR3 is CASSQYFSDTQYF. In DNA form, the CDR3 reads TGCGCCAGCAGTCAATATTTTTCAGATACGCAGTATTTT.

This clonotype was counted many times. The rearrangement uses TRBV10-3 and TRBJ2-7; possible D gene TRBD1, 5 bases. CDR1 ENHRY and CDR2 SYGVKD come from the germline V gene. The V end lost 10 bases, the J end lost 7 bases, and 20 bases lay between the germline ends. The CDR3 totals 13 residues. In nucleotides, the CDR3 is TGTGCCAGCAGGGCTGGGTTGGGTGGGGAGCAGTACGTC. Its protein is CASRAGLGGEQYV.

This clonotype was seen repeatedly, ten times or more. The V and J genes are TRBV6-5 and TRBJ2-1; D may match TRBD1 or TRBD2 (5 bases each). In germline, CDR1 is MNHEY, CDR2 SVGAGI. The CDR3 covers 15 residues. Deletions cut 4 bases from V and 2 bases from J, with 12 bases between. CDR3 loop: CASSLTGTTYNEQFF. CDR3 nucleotides: TGTGCCAGCAGTTTGACCGGGACGACCTACAATGAGCAGTTCTTC.

V and J are TRBV3-2 and TRBJ2-3; the table's D call, TRBD2, has no DNA check behind it. TRBV3-2 has pseudogene status. This CDR3 is 18 amino acids long. DNA for the CDR3: TGTGCCACCTCCCAATTTTGGACTAGCGGGGGGAGCACAGATACGCAGTATTTT. Residues: CATSQFWTSGGSTDTQYF.

In its sample, this clonotype was seen many times. V gene TRBV10-3 combines with J gene TRBJ2-5; 9 bases fit TRBD1. Germline V lookup: CDR1 ENHRY, CDR2 SYGVKD. V was pared by 2 bases and J by 7 bases, with 14 bases of the junction left unmatched. The CDR3 is made up of 17 amino acids. This chain's CDR3 is CAISEAKGTGRMGTQYF. The CDR3 DNA reads TGTGCCATCAGTGAGGCGAAGGGGACAGGGCGAATGGGGACCCAGTACTTC.

This clonotype was recorded at least ten times. This sequence joins TRBV5-4 and TRBJ2-1; tentative D call: TRBD1 (6 bases). The germline CDR1 and CDR2 sequences are SGHNT and YYREEE (reference sequence). The V and J ends lost 4 bases and 5 bases respectively, with 10 bases between them. The CDR3 length is 13 residues. The CDR3 nucleotides read TGTGCCAGCAGCGGGGACAACCACAATGAGCAGTTCTTC. This gives the protein CASSGDNHNEQFF.